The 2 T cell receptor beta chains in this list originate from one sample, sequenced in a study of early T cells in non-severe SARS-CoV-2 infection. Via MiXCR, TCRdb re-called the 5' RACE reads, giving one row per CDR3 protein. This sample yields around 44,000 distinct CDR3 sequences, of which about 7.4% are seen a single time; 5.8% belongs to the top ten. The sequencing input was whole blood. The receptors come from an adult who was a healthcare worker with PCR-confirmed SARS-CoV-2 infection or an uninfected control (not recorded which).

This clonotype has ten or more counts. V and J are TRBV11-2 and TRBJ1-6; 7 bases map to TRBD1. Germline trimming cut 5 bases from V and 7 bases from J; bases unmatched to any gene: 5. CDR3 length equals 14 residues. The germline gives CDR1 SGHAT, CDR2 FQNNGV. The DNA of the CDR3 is TGTGCCAGCAGCCGACAGGGTTGGAATTCACCCCTCCACTTT. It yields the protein CASSRQGWNSPLHF.

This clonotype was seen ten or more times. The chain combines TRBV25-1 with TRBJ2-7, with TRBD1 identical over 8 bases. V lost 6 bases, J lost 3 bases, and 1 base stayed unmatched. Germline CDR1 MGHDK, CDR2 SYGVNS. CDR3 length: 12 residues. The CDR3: CASRGQVYEQYF. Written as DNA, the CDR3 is TGTGCCAGCAGGGGACAGGTCTACGAGCAGTACTTC.